This passage covers 22 T cell receptor beta chains from one sample sequenced in a study of immune heterogeneity within non-small cell lung tumors (dated by TCRdb to between 2017 and 2018). This sample was sequenced with a HiSeq X Ten. The TCR beta CDR3 region was amplified with a multiplex PCR system whose first round ran for approximately 10 cycles using 32 V-gene forward primers and 13 J-gene reverse primers. TCRdb cleaned the public reads at Q25 with fastp, built clones with MiXCR and kept in-frame beta chains. Under each unique CDR3 protein, matching rows form one entry showing the most common genes and DNA. Counted in this sample were 7,200 or so distinct CDR3 sequences; roughly a fifth of them appeared once. Of the sample, over 12% is held by the ten largest clones. For the TCR template, genomic DNA was extracted from bulk tumor tissue, and approximately 600 ng of gDNA was amplified for each sample. During surgery, multiple biopsies were taken from each primary tumor, with sampling sites spaced as far apart as possible within the tumor mass. The study cohort was described as untreated, and the patients were newly diagnosed NSCLC cases having curative surgery.

Sequencing used lung tumor tissue. Receptor source: a man between 60 and 75 years old with non-small cell lung cancer.

This clonotype was detected a few times. The chain recombines TRBV20-1 with TRBJ2-5, with D maybe TRBD1 (5 bases). Germline V gives CDR1 DFQATT, CDR2 SNEGSKA (reference sequence). The CDR3 has 13 residues. The V end was cut by 4 bases, the J end by 2 bases, with 11 bases between. In nucleotides, the CDR3 is TGCAGTGCTACGTGGACACAACAAGAGACCCAGTACTTC. Translating gives CSATWTQQETQYF.

This clonotype ranks as medium-sized. V gene TRBV20-1 combines with J gene TRBJ1-5, with D tentatively TRBD1 (5 bases). The germline V and J ends were trimmed by 3 bases and 5 bases, with 11 bases remaining between them. The germline CDR1 and CDR2 sequences are DFQATT and SNEGSKA (reference sequence). CDR3 length: 13 residues. DNA of the CDR3: TGCAGTGCTAGGGCGACAGTGGATCAGCCCCAGCATTTT. Encoded protein: CSARATVDQPQHF.

The chain uses TRBV3-1 and TRBJ2-6; tentatively, D is TRBD1 (5 bases). There are 15 residues in the CDR3. Per germline, CDR1 LGHDT and CDR2 YNNKEL (reference sequence). With 8 bases removed from V and 2 bases from J, the gap between germline ends came to 13 bases. CDR3 DNA sequence: TGTGCCAGCCAAGGGCCAGGGACTGGGGCCAACGTCCTGACTTTC. It encodes CASQGPGTGANVLTF.

Details on this clonotype: This clone may be a read error of a much larger clone one base away. The chain employs TRBV3-1 and TRBJ2-1; no clear D gene. CDR1 and CDR2 from the germline V gene are LGHDT and YNNKEL (reference sequence). This CDR3 has 11 residues. CDR3 loop: CASSHHNEQLF. The CDR3 DNA follows: TGTGCCAGCAGCCATCATAATGAGCAGTTATTC.

This clonotype was seen repeatedly, ten times or more. This chain links TRBV3-1 with TRBJ2-1; 11 bases align to TRBD2. The CDR3 totals 15 residues. V trimming: 3 bases; J trimming: 7 bases; junction bases outside the gene matches: 5. CDR1 and CDR2 from the germline V gene are LGHDT and YNNKEL (reference sequence). Here the CDR3 DNA reads TGTGCCAGCAGCCATGTCCGACTAGCGGGAAATGAGCAGTTCTTC. It specifies CASSHVRLAGNEQFF.

This clonotype was detected ten times or more. The chain carries TRBV7-9 and TRBJ2-7; perhaps TRBD2 as D (6 bases). The germline V and J ends were trimmed by 1 base and 3 bases, with 10 bases remaining between them. CDR1 and CDR2 (germline): SEHNR, FQNEAQ (reference sequence). The CDR3 runs to 14 residues. The DNA of the CDR3 is TGTGCCAGCAGCTTAGAAGGCGGGGTCTACGAGCAGTACTTC. Protein: CASSLEGGVYEQYF.

This clonotype was recorded many times. This chain connects TRBV5-1 to TRBJ2-3; 7 nucleotides align to TRBD2. From germline, CDR1 is SGHRS and CDR2 YFSETQ. The CDR3 has 13 residues. V dropped 3 bases and J dropped 3; count of bases not matched to a gene: 1. The CDR3 nucleotides are TGCGCCAGCAGCTGGGGGGGAACAGATACGCAGTATTTT. Residues: CASSWGGTDTQYF.

In its sample, this clonotype is medium-sized (0.01 to 0.1%). The chain recombines TRBV20-1 with TRBJ1-2, with D possibly matching TRBD1 (5 bases). The CDR3 extends over 12 amino acids. V shed 6 bases and J shed 4 bases, with 12 bases lying between them. Looked up from germline, CDR1 is DFQATT and CDR2 is SNEGSKA (reference sequence). CDR3 in amino acids: CSATGGFYGYTF. The CDR3 DNA sequence: TGCAGTGCGACCGGGGGGTTCTATGGCTACACCTTC.

By share, this clonotype ranks as medium-sized. The chain has TRBV27 and TRBJ2-1, with a tentative D call TRBD1 (6 bases). Per the germline V gene, CDR1 is MNHEY and CDR2 is SMNVEV (reference sequence). Trimming left V 5 bases short and J 4 bases short, with 15 bases between. This CDR3 comprises 15 residues. The CDR3 region has the DNA TGTGCCAGCAGTCTTACCGGGACACCGTACAATGAGCAGTTCTTC. Translated, it gives CASSLTGTPYNEQFF.

This clonotype was observed at least ten times. The rearrangement links TRBV7-9 to TRBJ2-3, with a weak D call TRBD1 (6 bases). There are 14 residues in the CDR3. Trimming removed 6 bases at V and 3 bases at J, with 13 bases between. CDR1 is SEHNR, CDR2 FQNEAQ, per germline (reference sequence). The DNA for the CDR3 is TGTGCCAGCAGTAAGGGGGTCGAAACAGATACGCAGTATTTT. Its translation is CASSKGVETDTQYF.

Turning to this clonotype: This could be a read error, since a much larger clone is one nucleotide away. The chain uses TRBV12-3 or TRBV12-4 and TRBJ1-5; TRBD1 matches at 7 bases. This CDR3 is 13 amino acids long. The ends lost 6 bases at V and 5 bases at J; junction bases unmatched: 4. The CDR3 is CASRDRVDQPQHF. CDR3 DNA sequence: TGTGCCAGCAGAGACAGGGTGGATCAGCCCCAGCATTTT.

In regard to this clonotype: The missing conserved phenylalanine or tryptophan at the end of this CDR3 makes a read error likely. This sequence joins TRBV24-1 and TRBJ2-7; 10 bases are a match to TRBD2. Germline loops: CDR1 KGHDR, CDR2 SFDVKD. The CDR3 sequence is 13 residues long. J lost 4 bases, V lost 9 bases, and 5 bases had no gene match. CDR3 amino acids: CATGTSDSYEQYY. The CDR3 nucleotides are TGTGCCACCGGGACTAGCGACTCATACGAGCAGTACTAC.

This clonotype was observed at least ten times. The gene calls are TRBV30 and TRBJ2-3, with D possibly TRBD2 on 6 matching bases. From germline, CDR1 is GTSNPN and CDR2 SVGIG (reference sequence). The CDR3 covers 15 residues. Trimming took 0 bases from V and 2 from J, leaving 12 bases between them. CDR3 region: CAWSVGAGLTDTQYF. CDR3 nucleotides: TGTGCCTGGAGTGTTGGGGCGGGGCTCACAGATACGCAGTATTTT. The full variable domain, its missing parts supplied by reference TRBV30 and TRBJ2-3, is SQTIHQWPATLVQPVGSPLSLECTVEGTSNPNLYWYRQAAGRGLQLLFYSVGIGQISSEVPQNLSASRPQDRQFILSSKKLLLSDSGFYLCAWSVGAGLTDTQYFGPGTRLTVL.

As to this clonotype: This may be a read error: a much more frequent sequence differs by one nucleotide. The chain employs TRBV5-6 and TRBJ2-1; D is ambiguous. The CDR3 is made up of 15 amino acids. V was cut by 2 bases and J by 8 bases, with 17 bases left in between. From germline, CDR1 is SGHDT and CDR2 YYEEEE. In DNA, the CDR3 is TGTGCCAGCAGCTTACCCCGACATGGTTTCGATGAGCAGTTCTTC. It yields the protein CASSLPRHGFDEQFF.

This clonotype counts as medium-sized. The CDR3 protein is CSARPAGGWEDEQFF. The CDR3 nucleotides are TGCAGTGCTAGGCCAGCGGGAGGGTGGGAGGATGAGCAGTTCTTC. V and J are TRBV20-1 and TRBJ2-1; 10 bases align to TRBD2. Germline CDR1 is DFQATT and CDR2 is SNEGSKA (reference sequence). The CDR3 runs to 15 residues. V lost 3 bases to trimming and J lost 8 bases; unmatched junction nucleotides: 10.

In this sample, this clonotype turned up many times. This rearrangement joins TRBV5-1 to TRBJ2-2; the D is unclear. Germline V CDR1 and CDR2: SGHRS, YFSETQ. The CDR3 contains 16 residues. Trimming shortened V by 0 bases and J by 0 bases, and 9 bases separated the two germline ends. The CDR3 region is CASSLAGRPNTGELFF. The CDR3 nucleotides are TGCGCCAGCAGCTTGGCGGGTAGACCGAACACCGGGGAGCTGTTTTTT. Combining the CDR3 with reference TRBV5-1 and TRBJ2-2 gives the whole variable domain KAGVTQTPRYLIKTRGQQVTLSCSPISGHRSVSWYQQTPGQGLQFLFEYFSETQRNKGNFPGRFSGRQFSNSRSEMNVSTLELGDSALYLCASSLAGRPNTGELFFGEGSRLTVL.

In its sample, this clonotype is medium-sized. The genes are TRBV24-1 and TRBJ2-3, with D unresolved. CDR1 KGHDR and CDR2 SFDVKD come from the germline V gene. V was shortened by 6 bases and J by 0 bases, with 3 bases between the two germline ends. This CDR3 region has 12 residues. The CDR3 loop is CATSFSTDTQYF. The CDR3, as DNA: TGTGCCACCAGTTTCAGCACAGATACGCAGTATTTT.

This clonotype was seen a handful of times. Its ends do not fully match the called genes, so a read error is possible. This chain links TRBV4-2 with TRBJ1-1, with TRBD1 matching over 7 bases. Germline V gives CDR1 LGHNA, CDR2 YNFKEQ. The CDR3 runs 13 residues. The CDR3 reads CAGSQDRVAEAFF. The CDR3 region has the DNA TGTGCCGGCAGCCAAGACAGGGTCGCTGAAGCTTTCTTT.

This clonotype was recorded many times. The chain carries TRBV19 and TRBJ1-5; D remains unclear. Deletions cut 5 bases from V and 3 bases from J, with 14 bases between. CDR1 is LNHDA, CDR2 SQIVND, per germline (reference sequence). The CDR3 covers 15 residues. CDR3 region: CASSSTTVSNQPQHF. The CDR3, as DNA: TGTGCCAGTAGTTCCACGACGGTTTCCAATCAGCCCCAGCATTTT.

The table lists this clonotype with many counts. The chain combines TRBV20-1 with TRBJ2-3; TRBD2 aligns across 11 bases. The CDR3 is 15 residues long. CDR1 and CDR2 (germline): DFQATT, SNEGSKA (reference sequence). V was pared by 0 bases and J by 6 bases, with 5 bases of the junction left unmatched. The CDR3 coding sequence is TGCAGTGCTAGAGATACTAGCGGGAGAACCGATACGCAGTATTTT. The encoded protein is CSARDTSGRTDTQYF.

This clonotype counts as medium-sized (0.01 to 0.1%). This chain uses TRBV7-9 with TRBJ2-1; D uncertain. The V end was cut by 1 base, the J end by 4 bases, with 8 bases between. CDR1 is SEHNR and CDR2 is FQNEAQ in the germline V gene (reference sequence). The CDR3 extends over 14 amino acids. For the CDR3, the DNA is TGTGCCAGCAGCTTAGTGGGCCCTTACAATGAGCAGTTCTTC. It encodes CASSLVGPYNEQFF.

As for this clonotype: Relative to the germline gene, one junction end is altered; a read error may explain this. The J gene is TRBJ1-6, the V gene TRBV19; D might be TRBD1 (5 bases). The CDR3 spans 13 residues. Germline loops: CDR1 LNHDA, CDR2 SQIVND (reference sequence). CDR3 in DNA: TGTGCCACTAGTAGCGGGGCGCGTTCCCCCCTCCACTTT. It translates to CATSSGARSPLHF.